Shown below are 11 T cell receptor beta chains from a single sample sequenced in a study of blood T cell repertoires in COVID-19. Sequenced by immunoSEQ multiplex PCR; TCRdb stores in-frame clones only, minus some. Of roughly 70,000 clones listed, about 93% are singletons. The sequenced sample consisted of peripheral blood. The receptors were gathered from a human donor in a cohort sampled during active COVID-19.

CDR3 region: CASGKGSPGTEAFF. In DNA form, the CDR3 reads TGTGCTAGTGGCAAAGGGAGTCCGGGCACTGAAGCTTTCTTT. The rearrangement joins TRBV12-5 to TRBJ1-1; no reliable D call. CDR3 length: 14 amino acids. Germline V lookup: CDR1 LGHNT, CDR2 FRNRAP. The ends were cut back, 6 bases at V and 4 bases at J, with 15 bases in the middle.

The count of this clone is one. V and J are TRBV9 and TRBJ2-7; TRBD1 aligns across 9 bases. Germline CDR1 is SGDLS and CDR2 is YYNGEE. The CDR3 length is 17 residues. The J segment lost 2 bases and the V segment lost 0 bases, leaving 9 bases of the junction unmatched. As DNA, the CDR3 is TGTGCCAGCAGCGTAGGGGACAGGGATTTCCCCCCCTACGAGCAGTACTTC. This sequence encodes CASSVGDRDFPPYEQYF.

The V and J genes are TRBV3-1 (or the pseudogene TRBV3-2) and TRBJ2-7, with 7 bases aligning to TRBD2. The length of the CDR3 is 14 residues. J gave up 7 bases and V 0 bases, and 6 bases lay outside the gene matches. Germline-derived CDR1 and CDR2 are LGHDT and YNNKEL (reference sequence). The CDR3 DNA sequence: TGTGCCAGCAGCCAAGATGGGACTATCTCTGAGCAGTACTTC. Translating gives CASSQDGTISEQYF.

This chain uses TRBV4-3 with TRBJ2-4, with 7 bases identical to TRBD1. Per germline, CDR1 LGHNA and CDR2 YSLEER. With 2 bases clipped from V and 0 bases from J, the junction kept 7 bases outside the gene matches. The CDR3 has 17 amino acids. The CDR3 sequence: CASSQSPGQIAKNIQYF. In DNA form, the CDR3 reads TGCGCCAGCAGCCAATCTCCGGGACAGATAGCCAAAAACATTCAGTACTTC.

This chain uses TRBV6-5 with TRBJ2-2; D perhaps matches TRBD1 (5 bases). With 5 bases removed from V and 6 bases from J, the gap between germline ends came to 16 bases. The CDR3 runs to 15 residues. The V gene's germline CDR1 is MNHEY and CDR2 SVGAGI. CDR3 region: CASSPDPGRAGELFF. In nucleotides, the CDR3 is TGTGCCAGCAGTCCAGACCCGGGCAGGGCCGGGGAGCTGTTTTTT.

In this sample, this clone turned up once. This chain links TRBV7-9 with TRBJ1-3; 8 bases match TRBD1. The CDR3 extends over 16 amino acids. From germline, CDR1 is SEHNR and CDR2 FQNEAQ (reference sequence). Germline trimming cut 5 bases from V and 2 bases from J; bases unmatched to any gene: 8. In nucleotides, the CDR3 is TGTGCCAGCAGCGCCAGACAGGGGATCACTGGAAACACCATATATTTT. This codes for CASSARQGITGNTIYF.

The chain recombines TRBV24-1 with TRBJ2-7; D is possibly TRBD2 (7 bases). Trimming removed 11 bases at V and 4 bases at J, with 11 bases between. Germline CDR1 is KGHDR and CDR2 is SFDVKD. CDR3 length equals 11 residues. CDR3 protein: CAMGGAYEQYF. The CDR3, as DNA: TGTGCCATGGGGGGGGCGTACGAGCAGTACTTC.

V gene TRBV5-1 combines with J gene TRBJ2-3, with 8 bases identical to TRBD1. The length of the CDR3 is 14 residues. CDR1 and CDR2 from the germline V gene are SGHRS and YFSETQ. V lost 3 bases, J lost 3 bases, and 3 bases stayed unmatched. The CDR3 region is CASSSTGETDTQYF. CDR3 in DNA: TGCGCCAGCAGCTCGACAGGGGAAACAGATACGCAGTATTTT. Using reference TRBV5-1 and TRBJ2-3 for the parts outside the CDR3, the full variable domain is KAGVTQTPRYLIKTRGQQVTLSCSPISGHRSVSWYQQTPGQGLQFLFEYFSETQRNKGNFPGRFSGRQFSNSRSEMNVSTLELGDSALYLCASSSTGETDTQYFGPGTRLTVL.

The chain carries TRBV10-2 and TRBJ2-4, with a tentative D call TRBD2 (6 bases). The germline CDR1 and CDR2 sequences are WSHSY and SAAADI. CDR3 size: 15 residues. Trimming left V 6 bases short and J 0 bases short, with 12 bases between. CDR3 DNA: TGCGCCAGCAGCCCGGGGGAGGTAGCCAAAAACATTCAGTACTTC. Translation: CASSPGEVAKNIQYF.

The rearrangement links TRBV4-2 to TRBJ1-5; unclear D gene. With 0 bases removed from V and 4 bases from J, the gap between germline ends came to 10 bases. Germline CDR1 and CDR2: LGHNA and YNFKEQ. The CDR3 covers 15 residues. For the CDR3, the DNA is TGTGCCAGCAGCCAAGATGGGCAGGTGAATCAGCCCCAGCATTTT. This gives the protein CASSQDGQVNQPQHF.

This clone was recorded a few times. Here the CDR3 reads CASRQASGNTIYF. CDR3 DNA: TGTGCCAGCAGACAGGCCTCTGGAAACACCATATATTTT. The chain links TRBV7-9 to TRBJ1-3, with a tentative D call TRBD1 (5 bases). The V gene's germline CDR1 is SEHNR and CDR2 FQNEAQ (reference sequence). Trimming shortened V by 6 bases and J by 0 bases, and 6 bases separated the two germline ends. CDR3 length: 13 residues.